This TCR beta chain was observed in a study of T cells after yellow fever vaccination. Production of TCR cDNA was by 5'RACE template switching, which also added a universal primer site and UMIs. Using its own MiXCR run on the 5' RACE reads, TCRdb lists one record per CDR3 protein. This sample has about 340,000 distinct CDR3 sequences, with approximately 4.2% found just once. The CDR3 is made up of 15 amino acids. The germline V gene encodes CDR1 SGHRS and CDR2 YFSETQ. After removal of 1 base from V and 2 bases from J, the junction contained 4 bases not matched to a gene. This clonotype occurred many times.

The sequence derives from a man between 18 and 29 years old who received the YFV17D yellow fever vaccine. Sample: PBMCs, taken 5 days after the yellow fever booster vaccination. The rearrangement uses TRBV5-1 and TRBJ1-1; TRBD1 agrees at 8 bases. CDR3 nucleotides: TGCGCCAGCAGCTTGAGACAGGGGCGAAACACTGAAGCTTTCTTT. It is translated as CASSLRQGRNTEAFF.